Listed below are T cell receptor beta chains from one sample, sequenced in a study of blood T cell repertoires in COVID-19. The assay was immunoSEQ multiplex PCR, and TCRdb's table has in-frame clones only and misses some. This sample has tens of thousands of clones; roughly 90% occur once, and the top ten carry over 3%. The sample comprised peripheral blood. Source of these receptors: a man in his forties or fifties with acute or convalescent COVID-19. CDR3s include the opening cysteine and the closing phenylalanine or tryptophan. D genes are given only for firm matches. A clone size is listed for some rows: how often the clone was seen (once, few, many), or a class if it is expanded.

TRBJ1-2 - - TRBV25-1 TGTGCCAGCAGTGCCGGGACACAGAACTATGGCTACACCTTC CASSAGTQNYGYTF
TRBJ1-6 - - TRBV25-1 TGTGCCAGCAAGGGTGCGGGGCTTAATTCACCCCTCCACTTT CASKGAGLNSPLHF
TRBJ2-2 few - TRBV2 TGTGCCAGCACCCCCCGAGGGATAAGGGGGGAGCTGTTTTTT CASTPRGIRGELFF
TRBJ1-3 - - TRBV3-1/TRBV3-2 TGTGCCAGCAGCAACTCTTACGGGGCTGGAAACACCATATATTTT CASSNSYGAGNTIYF
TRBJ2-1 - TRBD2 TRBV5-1 TGCGCCAGCAGCTTGAGCGGCGGGGGGCCTAGCTCCTACAATGAGCAGTTCTTC CASSLSGGGPSSYNEQFF
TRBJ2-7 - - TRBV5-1 TGCGCCAGCAGCTTTACAGACTACTCCTACGAGCAGTACTTC CASSFTDYSYEQYF
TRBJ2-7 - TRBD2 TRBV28 TGTGCCAGCACCCTCCCGGGACTAGTCTACGAGCAGTACTTC CASTLPGLVYEQYF
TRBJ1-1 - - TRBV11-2 TGTGCCAGCAGCTTACAGGGTTTAGGAACTGAAGCTTTCTTT CASSLQGLGTEAFF
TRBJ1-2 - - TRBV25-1 TGTGCCAGCAGTGAATATTCGGGAAAACTATATGGCTACACCTTC CASSEYSGKLYGYTF
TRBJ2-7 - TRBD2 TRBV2 TGTGCCAGCAGTGGGACTAGCGGGGGCGGGGAGCAGTACTTC CASSGTSGGGEQYF
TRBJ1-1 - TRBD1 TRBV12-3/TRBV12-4 TGTGCCACCCTTACGATCGAGGGGGCAGCAGCTTTCTTT CATLTIEGAAAFF
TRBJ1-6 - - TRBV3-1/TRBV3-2 TGTGCCAGCAGCCCTACGCCCCAGGGATATAATTCACCCCTCCACTTT CASSPTPQGYNSPLHF
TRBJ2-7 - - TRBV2 TGTGCCAGCAGTGGGGGTTCACAGGGAAGCCCCTACGAGCAGTACTTC CASSGGSQGSPYEQYF
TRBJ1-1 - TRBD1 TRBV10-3 TGTGCCACCACCCCAGGGGGCTCAAACACTGAAGCTTTCTTT CATTPGGSNTEAFF
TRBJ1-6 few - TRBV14 TGTGCCAGCAGCCAATTAAGGACCACAGCGGGACCCCTCCACTTT CASSQLRTTAGPLHF
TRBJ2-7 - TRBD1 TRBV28 TGTGCCAGCATCCTGACAGGGGGTGGTGAGCAGTACTTC CASILTGGGEQYF
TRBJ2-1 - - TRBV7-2 TGTGCCAGCAGCTTACTCAGCTCGGGGGAGCAGTTCTTC CASSLLSSGEQFF
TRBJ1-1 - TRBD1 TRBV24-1 TGTGCCACCAGTGATGGGACAGGGGGGAACACTGAAGCTTTCTTT CATSDGTGGNTEAFF
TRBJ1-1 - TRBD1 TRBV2 TGTGCCAGCAGTAAGGGACAGGGGCTCACTGAAGCTTTCTTT CASSKGQGLTEAFF
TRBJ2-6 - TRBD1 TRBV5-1 TGCGCCAGCAGCCGACAGATTTCCGACAGGGCTGCTGGGGCCAACGTCCTGACTTTC CASSRQISDRAAGANVLTF
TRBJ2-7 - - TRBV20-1 TGCAGTGCTGGGTCCGGTCGGGACTTC CSAGSGRDF
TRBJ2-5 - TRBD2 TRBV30 TGTGCCTGGAGTGGTCTAGCGGGGGGGGCTCAAGAGACCCAGTACTTC CAWSGLAGGAQETQYF
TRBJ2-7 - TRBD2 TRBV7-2 TGTGCCAGCAGCAAGACGGGGGGGCCCTACGAGCAGTACTTC CASSKTGGPYEQYF
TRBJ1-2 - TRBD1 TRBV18 TGTGCCAGCTCACCAGGGACAGGGGTTAATAACTATGGCTACACCTTC CASSPGTGVNNYGYTF
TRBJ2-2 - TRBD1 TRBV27 TGTGCCAGCAGTGGGGACAGGGTCCCCACCGGGGAGCTGTTTTTT CASSGDRVPTGELFF
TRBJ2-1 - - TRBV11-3 TGTGCCAGCAGCTTAGCTACAGGGTACAATGAGCAGTTCTTC CASSLATGYNEQFF
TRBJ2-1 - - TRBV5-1 TGCGCCAGCAGCTATGACAGCTCCTACAATGAGCAGTTCTTC CASSYDSSYNEQFF
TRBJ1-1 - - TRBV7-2 TGTGCCAGCAGCTTAGCGGCGAGAGGGAGAGTGAACACTGAAGCTTTCTTT CASSLAARGRVNTEAFF
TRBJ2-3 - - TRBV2 TGTGCCAGCAGTGAGGGGGGGACAGGACCAGATACGCAGTATTTT CASSEGGTGPDTQYF
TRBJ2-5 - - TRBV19 TGTGCCAGTAGTATGACGTTTGGCGGGGCTCAAGAGACCCAGTACTTC CASSMTFGGAQETQYF
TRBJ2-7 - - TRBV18 TGTGCCAGCTCACCCAACTTTGGGGGGATTGGCGAGCAGTACTTC CASSPNFGGIGEQYF
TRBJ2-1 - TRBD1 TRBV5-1 TGCGCCAGCAGCCGTGACAGGGGGAATGAGCAGTTCTTC CASSRDRGNEQFF
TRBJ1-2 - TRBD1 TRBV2 TGTGCCAGCAGTGGGACAGGGGCCGTTGGCTACACCTTC CASSGTGAVGYTF
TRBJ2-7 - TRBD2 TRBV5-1 TGCGCCAGCAGCTACCGACTAGCTCGGGACGAGCAGTACTTC CASSYRLARDEQYF
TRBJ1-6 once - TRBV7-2 TGTGCCAGCAGCTCCTCATCGGGGAATTCCTATAATTCACCCCTCCACTTT CASSSSSGNSYNSPLHF
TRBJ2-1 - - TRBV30 TGTGCCTGGACGTTGAGGGCCGTTAACAATGAGCAGTTCTTC CAWTLRAVNNEQFF